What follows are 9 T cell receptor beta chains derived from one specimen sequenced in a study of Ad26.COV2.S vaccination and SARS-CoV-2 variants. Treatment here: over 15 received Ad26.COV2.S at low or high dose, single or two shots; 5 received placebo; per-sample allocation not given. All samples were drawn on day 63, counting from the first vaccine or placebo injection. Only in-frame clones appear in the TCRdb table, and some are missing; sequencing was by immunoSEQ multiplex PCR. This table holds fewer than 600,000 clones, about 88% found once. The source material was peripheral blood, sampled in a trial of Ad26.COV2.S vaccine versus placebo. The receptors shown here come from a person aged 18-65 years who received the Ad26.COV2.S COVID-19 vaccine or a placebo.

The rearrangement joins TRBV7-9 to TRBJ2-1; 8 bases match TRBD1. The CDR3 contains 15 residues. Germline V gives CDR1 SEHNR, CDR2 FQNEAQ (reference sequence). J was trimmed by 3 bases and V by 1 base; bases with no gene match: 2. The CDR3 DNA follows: TGTGCCAGCAGCTTAGGGACAGGGTTCTACAATGAGCAGTTCTTC. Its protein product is CASSLGTGFYNEQFF.

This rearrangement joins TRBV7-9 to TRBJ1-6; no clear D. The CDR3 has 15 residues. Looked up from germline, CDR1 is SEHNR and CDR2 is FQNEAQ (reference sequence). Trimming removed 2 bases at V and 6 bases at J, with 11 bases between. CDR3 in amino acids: CASSLLGRVNSPLHF. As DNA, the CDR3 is TGTGCCAGCAGCTTACTGGGGAGAGTTAATTCACCCCTCCACTTT.

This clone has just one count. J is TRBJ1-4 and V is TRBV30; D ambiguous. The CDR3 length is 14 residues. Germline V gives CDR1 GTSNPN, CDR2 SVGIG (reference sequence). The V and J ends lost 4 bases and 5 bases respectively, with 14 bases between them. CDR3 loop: CAWNPAGQNEKLFF. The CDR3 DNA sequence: TGTGCCTGGAACCCGGCAGGCCAGAATGAAAAACTGTTTTTT. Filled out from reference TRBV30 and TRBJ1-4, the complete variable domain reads SQTIHQWPATLVQPVGSPLSLECTVEGTSNPNLYWYRQAAGRGLQLLFYSVGIGQISSEVPQNLSASRPQDRQFILSSKKLLLSDSGFYLCAWNPAGQNEKLFFGSGTQLSVL.

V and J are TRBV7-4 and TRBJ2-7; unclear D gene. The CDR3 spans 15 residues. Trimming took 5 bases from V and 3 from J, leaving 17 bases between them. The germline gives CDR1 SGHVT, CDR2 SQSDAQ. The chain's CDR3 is CASSPPQVGNYEQYF. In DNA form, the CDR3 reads TGTGCCAGCAGCCCCCCCCAAGTTGGGAACTACGAGCAGTACTTC.

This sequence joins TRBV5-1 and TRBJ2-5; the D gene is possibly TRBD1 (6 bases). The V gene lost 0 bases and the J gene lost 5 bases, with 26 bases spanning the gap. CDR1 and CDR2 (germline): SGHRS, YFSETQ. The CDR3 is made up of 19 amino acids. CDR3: CASSLAGTLTGVLYETQYF. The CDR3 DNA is TGCGCCAGCAGCTTGGCCGGGACACTTACCGGAGTCCTCTATGAGACCCAGTACTTC.

The CDR3 reads CASSEGGRTEAFF. CDR3 in DNA: TGTGCCAGCAGCGAGGGTGGGCGTACTGAAGCTTTCTTT. V and J are TRBV28 and TRBJ1-1; D unresolved. Trimming stripped 6 bases from V and 5 bases from J, with 13 bases between. The CDR3 sequence is 13 residues long. Germline V lookup: CDR1 MDHEN, CDR2 SYDVKM.

The CDR3 sequence is CASSYGGGNLQETQYF. In DNA, the CDR3 is TGTGCCAGCAGTTACGGCGGGGGGAATCTCCAAGAGACCCAGTACTTC. The chain links TRBV6-2 or TRBV6-3 to TRBJ2-5, with 8 bases matching TRBD2. From germline, CDR1 is MNHEY and CDR2 SVGEGT. CDR3 length: 16 amino acids. Germline trimming cut 2 bases from V and 1 base from J; bases unmatched to any gene: 6.

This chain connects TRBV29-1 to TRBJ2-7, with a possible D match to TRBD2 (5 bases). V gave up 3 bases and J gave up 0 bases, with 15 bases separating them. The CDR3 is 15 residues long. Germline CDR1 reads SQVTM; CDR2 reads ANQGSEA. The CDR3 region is CSVEGASSSSYEQYF. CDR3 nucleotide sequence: TGCAGCGTTGAGGGAGCTTCGAGTAGCTCCTACGAGCAGTACTTC.

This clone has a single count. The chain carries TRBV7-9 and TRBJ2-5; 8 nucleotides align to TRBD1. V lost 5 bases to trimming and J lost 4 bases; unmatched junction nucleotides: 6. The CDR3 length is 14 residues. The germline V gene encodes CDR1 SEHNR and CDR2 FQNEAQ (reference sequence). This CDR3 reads CASSPWTGTETQYF. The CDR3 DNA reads TGTGCCAGCAGCCCCTGGACAGGGACAGAGACCCAGTACTTC.